Described below is a single TCR beta chain sequence and its context. Its antigen is unidentified. It was by quantitative 5'-RACE with molecular barcodes that TCR beta libraries were made. One entry per CDR3 protein, called by TCRdb with MiXCR from the 5' RACE reads. Of 450,000 or so distinct CDR3 sequences detected, about 24% appear once; the ten largest clones hold 0.75% to 0.9%. The data were taken from a study of CD8 T cells in ankylosing spondylitis. General observations from the study: Typical of ankylosing spondylitis blood, it appeared, was a TCR beta motif of 7 or 8 highly homologous variants. Clones linked to disease were reported to show significant enrichment in matched ankylosing spondylitis synovial fluid.

The CDR3 runs to 14 residues. V lost 5 bases and J lost 3, with 13 bases in between. The receptor's source is a male donor with ankylosing spondylitis. Sequenced material: blood, either unsorted or a sorted T cell fraction (not recorded which). The chain combines TRBV12-3 or TRBV12-4 with TRBJ1-1; tentative D call: TRBD1 (6 bases). The CDR3 spells CASSHEGGYTEAFF. CDR3 sequence (DNA): TGTGCCAGCAGTCACGAGGGGGGGTACACTGAAGCTTTCTTT.